The TCR beta chain described here comes from a study of beta chain features in type 1 diabetes. Whole-study results and caveats: The question of HLA type influencing TCRB rearrangement was one that remained unresolved here. Significant though moderate, a shortening of TCRB CDR3s appeared in all four CD4+ subsets of Type 1 diabetes patients.

Expressed TCRB transcripts were sequenced because the isolated RNA had all been reverse transcribed beforehand. About 3.9 million reads on average were seen across naive, central memory and regulatory T cell samples. The repertoire was sequenced with immunoSEQ multiplex PCR; TCRdb's copy has only in-frame clones and lacks some. The table lists around 290,000 clones, under 8.5% of them singletons, with 0.9% to 1.2% in the top ten. Purities in excess of 98% were seen in all sorted populations. This clone was counted only a few times. Its specificity is unknown. Per the germline V gene, CDR1 is SGHNT and CDR2 is YYREEE (reference sequence). With 3 bases removed from V and 2 bases from J, the gap between germline ends came to 12 bases. This CDR3 has 16 residues.

J is TRBJ2-6 and V is TRBV5-4, with D hard to call. The sequenced sample consisted of central memory CD4+ T cells from blood. This receptor was taken from a woman between 18 and 29 years old in good health. The CDR3 DNA sequence: TGTGCCAGCAGCTCGACCATGGGTGCTGGGGCCAACGTCCTGACTTTC. Protein product: CASSSTMGAGANVLTF.